These 20 T cell receptor beta chains were all obtained from the same sample, sequenced in a study of blood T cell repertoires in COVID-19. Method: immunoSEQ multiplex PCR; TCRdb's copy keeps in-frame clones and lacks some. The data show about 110,000 clones, 76% seen once. The sequencing input was peripheral blood. The receptors stem from a man aged 80 or over with COVID-19, enrolled during active disease.

This clone was picked up one time. The rearrangement uses TRBV5-1 and TRBJ2-1; TRBD2 aligns across 12 bases. Germline values: CDR1 SGHRS, CDR2 YFSETQ. J lost 5 bases, V lost 3 bases, and 9 bases had no gene match. The CDR3 totals 17 residues. CDR3 nucleotide sequence: TGCGCCAGCAGCTCTGCAGCCGGACTAGCGGGAAACAATGAGCAGTTCTTC. This codes for CASSSAAGLAGNNEQFF. Variable domain in full (rest from reference TRBV5-1 and TRBJ2-1): KAGVTQTPRYLIKTRGQQVTLSCSPISGHRSVSWYQQTPGQGLQFLFEYFSETQRNKGNFPGRFSGRQFSNSRSEMNVSTLELGDSALYLCASSSAAGLAGNNEQFFGPGTRLTVL.

This clone has just a few counts. The chain combines TRBV4-1 with TRBJ1-4; 8 bases agree with TRBD1. This CDR3 has 15 amino acids. V trimming: 5 bases; J trimming: 7 bases; junction bases outside the gene matches: 9. The germline gives CDR1 MGHRA, CDR2 YSYEKL. The CDR3 here is CASSILTGGSEKLFF. The CDR3 region has the DNA TGCGCCAGCAGCATCCTAACAGGGGGGTCTGAAAAACTGTTTTTT.

The chain carries TRBV28 and TRBJ2-3, with a tentative D call TRBD2 (5 bases). There are 16 residues in the CDR3. Germline V gene sequence: CDR1 MDHEN, CDR2 SYDVKM. V gave up 0 bases and J gave up 0 bases, with 10 bases separating them. The CDR3 DNA reads as TGTGCCAGCAGTTTATGGGCGGGCTCAAGCACAGATACGCAGTATTTT. This translates into CASSLWAGSSTDTQYF.

V gene TRBV5-1 combines with J gene TRBJ2-2; D is ambiguous. This CDR3 has 13 residues. V lost 4 bases and J 7 bases, leaving 11 bases between the germline ends. Per germline, CDR1 SGHRS and CDR2 YFSETQ. CDR3: CASSLSNGGELFF. The CDR3 nucleotides are TGCGCCAGCAGCCTGTCAAACGGCGGGGAGCTGTTTTTT.

This chain joins TRBV18 and TRBJ1-1; 10 nucleotides agree with TRBD1. The CDR3 is 15 residues long. Germline V gene lookup returns CDR1 KGHSH and CDR2 LQKENI. Trimming at V came to 5 bases and at J to 3 bases, leaving 6 bases not matched to a gene. CDR3 sequence (DNA): TGTGCCAGCTCAGGAACCGGGACAGGGGACACTGAAGCTTTCTTT. It specifies CASSGTGTGDTEAFF.

This chain connects TRBV30 to TRBJ1-6; the match to TRBD1 covers 7 bases. The CDR3 totals 15 residues. With V trimmed by 3 bases and J by 1 base, 3 bases remained unmatched. Germline V gives CDR1 GTSNPN, CDR2 SVGIG (reference sequence). CDR3 in amino acids: CAWRAQGSYNSPLHF. The CDR3 DNA reads TGTGCCTGGAGGGCACAGGGGTCCTATAATTCACCCCTCCACTTT.

The chain is built from TRBV4-1 and TRBJ2-7, with D possibly being TRBD2 (7 bases). V dropped 0 bases and J dropped 3 bases, with 12 bases sitting between them. Looked up from germline, CDR1 is MGHRA and CDR2 is YSYEKL. The CDR3 runs to 15 residues. The CDR3 DNA reads as TGCGCCAGCAGCCAAGAGGGGGGGCTCATCTACGAGCAGTACTTC. Its translation is CASSQEGGLIYEQYF.

This clone has only a few counts. The chain joins TRBV3-1 (or the pseudogene TRBV3-2) to TRBJ2-5; 8 bases fit TRBD2. The CDR3 is made up of 15 amino acids. V trimming: 2 bases; J trimming: 4 bases; junction bases outside the gene matches: 6. Germline-derived CDR1 and CDR2 are LGHDT and YNNKEL (reference sequence). The CDR3 DNA reads TGTGCCAGCAGCCAAAGCGGGAGAGCCCTAGAGACCCAGTACTTC. The encoded protein is CASSQSGRALETQYF.

This clone has only a few counts. V gene TRBV7-9 combines with J gene TRBJ2-7; TRBD2 aligns across 11 bases. J gave up 3 bases and V 5 bases, and 6 bases lay outside the gene matches. The V gene's germline CDR1 is SEHNR and CDR2 FQNEAQ (reference sequence). This CDR3 region has 15 residues. In nucleotides, the CDR3 is TGTGCCAGCAGCCCTGTCCTAGCGGGAGGCTACGAGCAGTACTTC. Protein: CASSPVLAGGYEQYF.

The V call is TRBV18, the J call TRBJ1-1; no firm D call. Germline V gene lookup returns CDR1 KGHSH and CDR2 LQKENI. Trimming left V 3 bases short and J 5 bases short, with 16 bases between. The CDR3 is 15 amino acids. Written as DNA, the CDR3 is TGTGCCAGCTCACCGATGATGCCACGAGGGACTGAAGCTTTCTTT. Amino acids: CASSPMMPRGTEAFF. The full variable domain, completed using reference TRBV18 and TRBJ1-1, is NAGVMQNPRHLVRRRGQEARLRCSPMKGHSHVYWYRQLPEEGLKFMVYLQKENIIDESGMPKERFSAEFPKEGPSILRIQQVVRGDSAAYFCASSPMMPRGTEAFFGQGTRLTVV.

The V gene is TRBV9, the J gene TRBJ2-5; D is possibly TRBD1 (5 bases). This CDR3 contains 14 residues. The V end was cut by 4 bases, the J end by 5 bases, with 15 bases between. In germline, CDR1 is SGDLS, CDR2 YYNGEE. CDR3 loop: CASSSQGRFETQYF. The CDR3 region has the DNA TGTGCCAGCAGCTCCCAGGGCCGTTTTGAGACCCAGTACTTC.

V and J are TRBV28 and TRBJ1-2, with 10 bases matching TRBD1. This CDR3 contains 14 residues. Per germline, CDR1 MDHEN and CDR2 SYDVKM. The V gene end was trimmed by 3 bases and the J gene end by 4 bases; junction bases not matched to a gene: 2. The CDR3, as DNA: TGTGCCAGCAGTTTTGGACAGGGGGTCTATGGCTACACCTTC. Translation: CASSFGQGVYGYTF.

The chain couples TRBV7-9 to TRBJ2-3; the D gene is possibly TRBD2 (6 bases). The CDR3 extends over 14 amino acids. V dropped 5 bases and J dropped 6 bases, with 15 bases sitting between them. Germline CDR1 is SEHNR and CDR2 is FQNEAQ (reference sequence). CDR3 bases: TGTGCCAGCAGCAAGACTAGTAATTCCGATACGCAGTATTTT. This gives the protein CASSKTSNSDTQYF.

Written as DNA, the CDR3 is TGTGCCACACAGGGATGTCAGCCCCAGCATTTT. Residues: CATQGCQPQHF. The rearrangement joins TRBV11-1 to TRBJ1-5, with D maybe TRBD1 (6 bases). V was trimmed by 10 bases and J by 6 bases, leaving 10 bases between them. The CDR3 contains 11 residues. Germline CDR1 reads SGHAT; CDR2 reads FQDESV (reference sequence).

V usage is TRBV2 and J usage is TRBJ2-2; 10 nucleotides line up with TRBD1. CDR3 size: 14 residues. Germline V CDR1 and CDR2: SNHLY, FYNNEI. Germline trimming cut 8 bases from V and 3 bases from J; bases unmatched to any gene: 3. In DNA form, the CDR3 reads TGTGCCAGCTCCGGGACAGGGGACACCGGGGAGCTGTTTTTT. This translates into CASSGTGDTGELFF.

The rearrangement links TRBV28 to TRBJ2-4; 9 bases are shared with TRBD1. J was trimmed by 6 bases and V by 5 bases; bases with no gene match: 14. CDR3 length equals 17 residues. CDR1 and CDR2 (germline): MDHEN, SYDVKM. CDR3 sequence (DNA): TGTGCCAGCAGTCTCAGACAGGGGGTCCCCCCAACAAACATTCAGTACTTC. Translating gives CASSLRQGVPPTNIQYF. The full variable domain, in which reference TRBV28 and TRBJ2-4 provide the parts outside the CDR3, is DVKVTQSSRYLVKRTGEKVFLECVQDMDHENMFWYRQDPGLGLRLIYFSYDVKMKEKGDIPEGYSVSREKKERFSLILESASTNQTSMYLCASSLRQGVPPTNIQYFGAGTRLSVL.

The table lists this clone with a few counts. This sequence joins TRBV5-1 and TRBJ1-3; D possibly corresponds to TRBD1 (5 bases). Germline assignment: CDR1 SGHRS and CDR2 YFSETQ. Trimming shortened V by 4 bases and J by 4 bases, and 15 bases separated the two germline ends. CDR3 length: 15 residues. The CDR3 sequence is CASSETLTAGNTIYF. The CDR3 bases are TGCGCCAGCAGCGAGACGTTGACAGCAGGAAACACCATATATTTT.

In its sample, this clone was seen a few times. The V call is TRBV3-1 (or the pseudogene TRBV3-2), the J call TRBJ2-7; 7 nucleotides agree with TRBD2. The CDR3 is 14 amino acids. The V gene end was trimmed by 3 bases and the J gene end by 2 bases; junction bases not matched to a gene: 4. Germline assignment: CDR1 LGHDT and CDR2 YNNKEL (reference sequence). The CDR3 reads CASSHTSGTYEQYF. In DNA form, the CDR3 reads TGTGCCAGCAGCCATACGAGCGGGACCTACGAGCAGTACTTC.

The chain recombines TRBV11-2 with TRBJ2-7, with a weak D call TRBD2 (5 bases). The ends were cut back, 3 bases at V and 0 bases at J, with 21 bases in the middle. This CDR3 has 18 amino acids. CDR1 is SGHAT and CDR2 is FQNNGV in the germline V gene. CDR3 sequence: CASSFSIVTGKSSYEQYF. As DNA, the CDR3 is TGTGCCAGCAGCTTCTCAATTGTTACCGGGAAGAGCTCCTACGAGCAGTACTTC.

Concerning this clone: One end of the junction does not line up with germline, which may come from a read error. The V and J genes are TRBV6-5 and TRBJ1-6; possible D gene TRBD1, 5 bases. The V gene's germline CDR1 is MNHEY and CDR2 SVGAGI. The CDR3 is 11 amino acids. The CDR3 sequence is CASSRGSALHF. The CDR3 region has the DNA TGTGCCAGCAGTAGGGGTTCAGCCCTCCACTTT.